This is a list of T cell receptor beta chains from one sample in a study of cytomegalovirus exposure and HLA in healthy donors. The data were produced by immunoSEQ multiplex PCR, yet TCRdb's version contains in-frame clones alone and is incomplete. This listing includes some 140,000 clones. Sequencing was performed on PBMCs. Receptor source: a woman aged 55-70 years in good health and CMV-seronegative. Each CDR3 is given with its conserved first and last residue. A D gene is named only where the DNA matches it firmly.

J: TRBJ2-7; V: TRBV6-5; D: TRBD1; DNA: TGTGCCAGCAGTTACAGGGGGACAGGGACGTACGAGCAGTACTTC; CDR3: CASSYRGTGTYEQYF
J: TRBJ1-2; V: TRBV6-1; D: NA; DNA: TGTGCCAGCACCTTTGACCCCGGGGACTATGGCTACACCTTC; CDR3: CASTFDPGDYGYTF
J: TRBJ1-1; V: TRBV2; D: NA; DNA: TGTGCCAGCAGTGTATTTACGGGTTGGACTGAAGCTTTCTTT; CDR3: CASSVFTGWTEAFF
J: TRBJ1-5; V: TRBV19; D: TRBD1; DNA: TGTGCCAGTAGTCTCCGGGACAGTTACAATCAGCCCCAGCATTTT; CDR3: CASSLRDSYNQPQHF
J: TRBJ1-5; V: TRBV28; D: TRBD1; DNA: TGTGCCAGCAGTCCCCAGGACAGGGAGCTGTGGCCCCAGCATTTT; CDR3: CASSPQDRELWPQHF
J: TRBJ2-7; V: TRBV5-6; D: NA; DNA: TGTGCCAGCAGCTTGGACAGGGTCAATCCTTACGAGCAGTACTTC; CDR3: CASSLDRVNPYEQYF
J: TRBJ1-1; V: TRBV11-1; D: NA; DNA: TGTGCCAGCAGCTTAACGCAGGGGAACACTGAAGCTTTCTTT; CDR3: CASSLTQGNTEAFF
J: TRBJ1-6; V: TRBV12-5; D: TRBD1; DNA: TGTGCTAGTGGTTTACGACCCAGTGACAGGGAAAATTCACCCCTCCACTTT; CDR3: CASGLRPSDRENSPLHF
J: TRBJ2-3; V: TRBV7-2; D: NA; DNA: TGTGCCAGCAGTCGGGACTCCGCTTGGCTAACAGATACGCAGTATTTT; CDR3: CASSRDSAWLTDTQYF
J: TRBJ2-7; V: TRBV4-1; D: TRBD2; DNA: TGCGCCAGCAGCCCGCTGGGACTAGCGGTGAGGGAGCAGTACTTC; CDR3: CASSPLGLAVREQYF
J: TRBJ1-2; V: TRBV2; D: TRBD1; DNA: TGTGCCAGCAGTGAACAGGGGGTCAACTATGGCTACACCTTC; CDR3: CASSEQGVNYGYTF
J: TRBJ1-1; V: TRBV29-1; D: TRBD1; DNA: TGCAGCGGAAGACAGGGAGGTAGCACTGAAGCTTTCTTT; CDR3: CSGRQGGSTEAFF
J: TRBJ2-7; V: TRBV11-2; D: TRBD1; DNA: TGTGCCAGCAGCGGAGACAGGGGGCTTTTTCACGAGCAGTACTTC; CDR3: CASSGDRGLFHEQYF
J: TRBJ1-2; V: TRBV6-6; D: NA; DNA: TGTGCCAGCAGTTACGACTCCCGGGTCGATGGCTACACCTTC; CDR3: CASSYDSRVDGYTF
J: TRBJ1-2; V: TRBV28; D: TRBD1; DNA: TGTGCCAGCAGGCCGGGACAGGACCTATGGGGCTACACCTTC; CDR3: CASRPGQDLWGYTF
J: TRBJ2-2; V: TRBV5-1; D: TRBD1; DNA: TGCGCCAGCAGGACGCTAGACAGGGGTAGGACCGGGGAGCTGTTTTTT; CDR3: CASRTLDRGRTGELFF
J: TRBJ2-7; V: TRBV5-8; D: TRBD1; DNA: TGTGCCAGCAGAGGACCAGGGGGCTTCGAGCAGTACTTC; CDR3: CASRGPGGFEQYF
J: TRBJ1-5; V: TRBV10-2; D: TRBD1; DNA: TGCGCCAGCAGTGAACGACAGGGAAGGGGGCAGCCCCAGCATTTT; CDR3: CASSERQGRGQPQHF
J: TRBJ2-5; V: TRBV30; D: NA; DNA: TGTGCCCGGACAAGTGCAGGGGAAGAGACCCAGTACTTC; CDR3: CARTSAGEETQYF
J: TRBJ1-2; V: TRBV6-5; D: NA; DNA: TGTGCCAGCAATCCCAATCCCGGGAACAACTATGGCTACACCTTC; CDR3: CASNPNPGNNYGYTF
J: TRBJ1-2; V: TRBV7-8; D: NA; DNA: TGTGCCAGCAGCTTAGAGGCAGGTCGCGCTAACTATGGCTACACCTTC; CDR3: CASSLEAGRANYGYTF
J: TRBJ1-1; V: TRBV18; D: TRBD1; DNA: TGTGCCAGCTCCTTATCCTCCGGGACAGGGGGCACTGAAGCTTTCTTT; CDR3: CASSLSSGTGGTEAFF
J: TRBJ2-2; V: TRBV5-4; D: TRBD2; DNA: TGTGCCAGCAGCTTGACCCCCGGGGGAGGGAGAACCGGGGAGCTGTTTTTT; CDR3: CASSLTPGGGRTGELFF
J: TRBJ2-7; V: TRBV10-3; D: TRBD1; DNA: TGTGCCATCAGTGAGTATGGGACAGGGTCCTACGAGCAGTACTTC; CDR3: CAISEYGTGSYEQYF
J: TRBJ2-7; V: TRBV28; D: NA; DNA: TGTGCCAGCAGTTTAACAGGGAGAACCTACGAGCAGTACTTC; CDR3: CASSLTGRTYEQYF
J: TRBJ1-3; V: TRBV2; D: TRBD1; DNA: TGTGCCAGCAGTGTGGACAGGGGTTCTGGAAACACCATATATTTT; CDR3: CASSVDRGSGNTIYF
J: TRBJ2-1; V: TRBV30; D: NA; DNA: TGTGCCTGGAGTGGTCCCTTCAATGAGCAGTTCTTC; CDR3: CAWSGPFNEQFF
J: TRBJ2-1; V: TRBV6-4; D: TRBD1; DNA: TGTGCCAGCACCCTTGGAGAACAGGGGAAAAGTCGAAACAATGAGCAGTTCTTC; CDR3: CASTLGEQGKSRNNEQFF
J: TRBJ2-7; V: TRBV5-1; D: NA; DNA: TGCGCCAGCAGCTTGGGGGGAGGCTACGAGCAGTACTTC; CDR3: CASSLGGGYEQYF
J: TRBJ1-4; V: TRBV28; D: TRBD1; DNA: TGTGCCAGCAGTGAACCGGGACAGAAGGAAAAACTGTTTTTT; CDR3: CASSEPGQKEKLFF
J: TRBJ2-5; V: TRBV2; D: NA; DNA: TGTGCCAGCAGTGAGGAGGGGGGGGCGGTGGCCCAGTACTTC; CDR3: CASSEEGGAVAQYF
J: TRBJ2-3; V: TRBV7-3; D: TRBD2; DNA: TGTGCCAGCAGCTTACGGCCTAGCGGGGGGCTAGATACGCAGTATTTT; CDR3: CASSLRPSGGLDTQYF
J: TRBJ2-7; V: TRBV9; D: NA; DNA: TGTGCCAGCAGCGTAGTAGACACCAACTACGAGCAGTACTTC; CDR3: CASSVVDTNYEQYF
J: TRBJ1-4; V: TRBV6-5; D: NA; DNA: TGTGCCAGCAGTAAGGGGGCAACTAATGAAAAACTGTTTTTT; CDR3: CASSKGATNEKLFF
J: TRBJ1-5; V: TRBV19; D: TRBD1; DNA: TGTGCCAGTAGTATTCCTGTCCAGGGGGCCTATCAGCCCCAGCATTTT; CDR3: CASSIPVQGAYQPQHF
J: TRBJ1-1; V: TRBV7-8; D: TRBD1; DNA: TGTGCCAGCAGCCAAAGGGCAGGGGGGACTGAAGCTTTCTTT; CDR3: CASSQRAGGTEAFF
J: TRBJ2-5; V: TRBV21-1; D: NA; DNA: TGTGCCAGCAGCAAAGGCGGGGCGGGACAGGGCGTGACCCAGTACTTC; CDR3: CASSKGGAGQGVTQYF
J: TRBJ1-5; V: TRBV2; D: NA; DNA: TGTGCCAGCAGTGAAGGGCAGTATAGCAATCAGCCCCAGCATTTT; CDR3: CASSEGQYSNQPQHF
J: TRBJ1-6; V: TRBV5-1; D: NA; DNA: TGCGCCAGCAGCACCGGTTCTTCAAGACTCCTCCACTTT; CDR3: CASSTGSSRLLHF
J: TRBJ1-1; V: TRBV19; D: NA; DNA: TGTGCCAGTAGTAAACGCGGAACACTAGAAGCTTTCTTT; CDR3: CASSKRGTLEAFF
J: TRBJ2-5; V: TRBV5-6; D: NA; DNA: TGTGCCAGCAGCTTGGCCGGGGGAGAGACCCAGTACTTC; CDR3: CASSLAGGETQYF